This record covers a single TCR beta chain. This sample stems from a study of monozygotic twins with inflammatory bowel disease. The CDR3 is 14 amino acids. The V gene's germline CDR1 is SQVTM and CDR2 ANQGSEA. TCRdb re-called the 5' RACE reads, yielding one record per CDR3 amino acid sequence without DNA. The sample yields approximately 210,000 distinct CDR3 sequences, of which the top ten take up roughly 8%. This chain uses TRBV29-1 with TRBJ2-7; TCRdb lists TRBD2, though no DNA is available to test this call. This sequence was found in a human donor with ulcerative colitis or Crohn's disease, or a healthy co-twin of an affected twin (not recorded which). Sequencing was performed on blood. CDR3 sequence reads: CSVEQTSGTYEQYF.